This entry lists 6 T cell receptor beta chains sequenced from one sample in a study of blood T cell repertoires in COVID-19. The table came from immunoSEQ multiplex PCR; TCRdb's copy has only in-frame clones and leaves some out. The data contain roughly 230,000 clones, 84% of them singletons. Specimen: peripheral blood. The receptors originated from a man between 45 and 60 years old with acute or convalescent COVID-19.

The chain uses TRBV3-1 (or the pseudogene TRBV3-2) and TRBJ1-2; no firm D call. Germline V gene data show CDR1 as LGHDT and CDR2 as YNNKEL (reference sequence). Between the trimmed V and J ends, which lost 2 bases and 6 bases, there was a span of 7 bases. This CDR3 contains 12 residues. CDR3 coding DNA: TGTGCCAGCAGCCAATATCCTGATGGCTACACCTTC. Its protein is CASSQYPDGYTF.

This chain uses TRBV6-5 with TRBJ2-1; 9 nucleotides line up with TRBD2. This CDR3 has 15 residues. Germline CDR1 is MNHEY and CDR2 is SVGAGI. J was trimmed by 4 bases and V by 6 bases; bases with no gene match: 7. The CDR3 DNA sequence: TGTGCCAGCAGCCCCCAAAGCGGGGGGTACAATGAGCAGTTCTTC. Its protein is CASSPQSGGYNEQFF.

The chain combines TRBV12-5 with TRBJ1-5; 7 bases are shared with TRBD1. The trim removed 6 bases at V and 5 bases at J, leaving 7 bases unmatched. The length of the CDR3 is 14 residues. The germline CDR1 and CDR2 sequences are LGHNT and FRNRAP. The CDR3: CASGPQGNYQPQHF. The CDR3 DNA reads TGTGCTAGTGGGCCACAGGGGAATTATCAGCCCCAGCATTTT.

This clone was counted only a few times. This sequence joins TRBV30 and TRBJ1-4, with TRBD1 as a possible D gene (5 bases). This CDR3 region has 15 residues. CDR1 and CDR2 from the germline V gene are GTSNPN and SVGIG (reference sequence). The ends were cut back, 0 bases at V and 2 bases at J, with 10 bases in the middle. CDR3 DNA: TGTGCCTGGAGTGTTGGGTCAGGGACTAATGAAAAACTGTTTTTT. The encoded protein is CAWSVGSGTNEKLFF. The variable domain in full, with the rest retrieved from reference TRBV30 and TRBJ1-4, is SQTIHQWPATLVQPVGSPLSLECTVEGTSNPNLYWYRQAAGRGLQLLFYSVGIGQISSEVPQNLSASRPQDRQFILSSKKLLLSDSGFYLCAWSVGSGTNEKLFFGSGTQLSVL.

This sequence joins TRBV9 and TRBJ1-6, with 7 bases that match TRBD1. Trimming cost V 3 bases and J 13 bases; bases outside gene matches: 19. CDR3 length: 17 amino acids. Germline-derived CDR1 and CDR2 are SGDLS and YYNGEE. CDR3 sequence: CASSERPMQGDGVPLHF. The CDR3 coding sequence is TGTGCCAGCAGCGAACGCCCGATGCAGGGGGACGGGGTGCCCCTCCACTTT.

The chain recombines TRBV11-2 with TRBJ1-4, with 11 bases fitting TRBD1. The CDR3 is 16 amino acids. Looked up from germline, CDR1 is SGHAT and CDR2 is FQNNGV. Trimming at V came to 5 bases and at J to 2 bases, leaving 4 bases not matched to a gene. Here the CDR3 DNA reads TGTGCCAGCAGCCAAGGGGACAGGGGGACTAATGAAAAACTGTTTTTT. This codes for CASSQGDRGTNEKLFF. The full variable domain, completed using reference TRBV11-2 and TRBJ1-4, is EAGVAQSPRYKIIEKRQSVAFWCNPISGHATLYWYQQILGQGPKLLIQFQNNGVVDDSQLPKDRFSAERLKGVDSTLKIQPAKLEDSAVYLCASSQGDRGTNEKLFFGSGTQLSVL.